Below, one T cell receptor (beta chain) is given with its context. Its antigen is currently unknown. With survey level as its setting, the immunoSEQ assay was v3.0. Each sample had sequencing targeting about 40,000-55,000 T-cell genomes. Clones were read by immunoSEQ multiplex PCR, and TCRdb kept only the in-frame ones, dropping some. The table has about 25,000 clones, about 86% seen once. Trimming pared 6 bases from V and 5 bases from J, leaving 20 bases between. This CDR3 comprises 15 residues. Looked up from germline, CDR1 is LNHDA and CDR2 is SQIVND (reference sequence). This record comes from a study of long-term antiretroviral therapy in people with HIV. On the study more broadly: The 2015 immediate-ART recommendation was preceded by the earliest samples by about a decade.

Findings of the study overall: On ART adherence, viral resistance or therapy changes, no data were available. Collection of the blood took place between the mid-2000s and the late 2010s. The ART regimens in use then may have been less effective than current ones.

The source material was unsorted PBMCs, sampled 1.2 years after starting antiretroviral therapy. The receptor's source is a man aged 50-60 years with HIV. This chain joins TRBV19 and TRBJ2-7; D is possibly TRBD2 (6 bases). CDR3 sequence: CASSPGTWGGDEQYF. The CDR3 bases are TGTGCCAGTAGCCCCGGGACTTGGGGCGGGGACGAGCAGTACTTC.